This T cell receptor (beta chain) is drawn from a study of cytomegalovirus exposure and HLA in healthy donors. Study observations and caveats: CMV antigen specificity of a few CMV-associated chains was confirmed in vitro.

On this clone: The antigen is undetermined.

Both 60 Vbeta primers and 13 Jbeta primers went into the PCR. Repertoires were generated with immunoSEQ multiplex PCR, while TCRdb's copy carries only in-frame clones and drops some. This sample has more than 150,000 clones, with roughly 84% found just once. The sequenced sample was PBMCs. The receptor's source is a boy aged 2-15 years in good health and CMV-seronegative.

The CDR3 spells CACPGRGNNEQFF. The CDR3 coding sequence is TGTGCCTGCCCGGGGCGGGGGAACAATGAGCAGTTCTTC. The chain is built from TRBV30 and TRBJ2-1, with TRBD2 matching over 7 bases. Germline CDR1 GTSNPN, CDR2 SVGIG (reference sequence). The ends lost 6 bases at V and 5 bases at J; junction bases unmatched: 7. The CDR3 extends over 13 amino acids.